These T cell receptor beta chains were read from a single sample in a study of T-cell memory formation after mild COVID-19. TCRdb processed the 5' RACE reads anew with MiXCR; each CDR3 protein has one entry. The sample holds roughly 99,000 distinct CDR3 sequences, around 14% seen once. Source material: PBMCs or a T cell subset sorted from them (not recorded which). The receptors were gathered from a young man who had mild COVID-19 (a few samples of this study predate the infection). Cell type and time point are not known. The CDR3 runs from the conserved cysteine through the conserved F or W. Fields, in order: clone size, V gene, J gene, CDR3 protein. The size of a clone is reported for some rows only, either as once, few or many, or as a class for expanded clones.

clone_size: .; v_call: TRBV19; j_call: TRBJ2-3; cdr3_aa: CASSNINRGNTQYF
clone_size: many; v_call: TRBV4-1; j_call: TRBJ2-7; cdr3_aa: CASSQEPGGAYEQYF
clone_size: few; v_call: TRBV7-9; j_call: TRBJ2-5; cdr3_aa: CASSLSSGGLQETQYF
clone_size: few; v_call: TRBV7-9; j_call: TRBJ2-7; cdr3_aa: CASSSRDRSYEQYF
clone_size: .; v_call: TRBV27; j_call: TRBJ2-7; cdr3_aa: CASSRIGTGAYEQYF
clone_size: many; v_call: TRBV7-2; j_call: TRBJ1-1; cdr3_aa: CASSLASRGGEAFF
clone_size: .; v_call: TRBV7-8; j_call: TRBJ2-1; cdr3_aa: CASSLHGVNEQFF
clone_size: few; v_call: TRBV11-2; j_call: TRBJ2-3; cdr3_aa: CASSSAWGTDTQYF
clone_size: few; v_call: TRBV4-2; j_call: TRBJ1-2; cdr3_aa: CASSQEGTVVYYGYTF
clone_size: .; v_call: TRBV4-1; j_call: TRBJ2-1; cdr3_aa: CASSRGGEQFF
clone_size: few; v_call: TRBV6-6; j_call: TRBJ2-3; cdr3_aa: CASSPPAAVATDTQYF
clone_size: .; v_call: TRBV3-1; j_call: TRBJ1-1; cdr3_aa: CASSQDRGTGVFF
clone_size: few; v_call: TRBV4-1; j_call: TRBJ2-5; cdr3_aa: CASRDTGGETQYF
clone_size: .; v_call: TRBV23-1; j_call: TRBJ2-3; cdr3_aa: CASSHSTGATDTQYF
clone_size: few; v_call: TRBV20-1; j_call: TRBJ2-1; cdr3_aa: CSASATSGLYSYNEQFF
clone_size: .; v_call: TRBV6-5; j_call: TRBJ1-1; cdr3_aa: CASSRGSGTEAFF
clone_size: .; v_call: TRBV6-5; j_call: TRBJ2-7; cdr3_aa: CASSSPADSYYEQYF
clone_size: .; v_call: TRBV4-1; j_call: TRBJ1-3; cdr3_aa: CASSQLAHSGNTIYF
clone_size: few; v_call: TRBV7-3; j_call: TRBJ1-1; cdr3_aa: CASRNGQGPAFF
clone_size: few; v_call: TRBV11-2; j_call: TRBJ2-3; cdr3_aa: CASSLVPRTDTQYF
clone_size: .; v_call: TRBV5-1; j_call: TRBJ2-3; cdr3_aa: CASGPWGGTDTQYF
clone_size: .; v_call: TRBV10-3; j_call: TRBJ2-3; cdr3_aa: CAISESMGGSTDTQYF
clone_size: .; v_call: TRBV7-9; j_call: TRBJ2-5; cdr3_aa: CASSELTGLGPQETQYF
clone_size: many; v_call: TRBV4-3; j_call: TRBJ2-5; cdr3_aa: CASSPEYPRLGETQYF
clone_size: many; v_call: TRBV7-9; j_call: TRBJ2-3; cdr3_aa: CASSGGSTDTQYF
clone_size: many; v_call: TRBV20-1; j_call: TRBJ2-7; cdr3_aa: CSARDMAGNAYEQYF
clone_size: .; v_call: TRBV12-3/TRBV12-4; j_call: TRBJ1-2; cdr3_aa: CASSPEWVSYGYTF
clone_size: few; v_call: TRBV4-2; j_call: TRBJ2-7; cdr3_aa: CASSQDSRGGKYEQYF
clone_size: few; v_call: TRBV7-9; j_call: TRBJ1-5; cdr3_aa: CASSLAHEHQPQHF
clone_size: few; v_call: TRBV11-3; j_call: TRBJ2-1; cdr3_aa: CASSLGSGAGNEQFF
clone_size: .; v_call: TRBV6-2/TRBV6-3; j_call: TRBJ2-3; cdr3_aa: CASRHRPGLAANLDTQYF
clone_size: few; v_call: TRBV29-1; j_call: TRBJ1-2; cdr3_aa: CSVGVTGAGGYTF
clone_size: few; v_call: TRBV12-3/TRBV12-4; j_call: TRBJ2-7; cdr3_aa: CASSYGGGEQYF
clone_size: few; v_call: TRBV27; j_call: TRBJ1-5; cdr3_aa: CASSPGQGGSNQPQHF
clone_size: many; v_call: TRBV29-1; j_call: TRBJ1-1; cdr3_aa: CSARRGLAYTEAFF
clone_size: few; v_call: TRBV29-1; j_call: TRBJ2-3; cdr3_aa: CSVDGGVADTQYF